This T cell receptor (beta chain) stems from a study of glioma-infiltrating T cells after dendritic cell vaccination. The germline gives CDR1 SGHTA, CDR2 FQGNSA. After removal of 5 bases from V and 1 base from J, the junction contained 6 bases not matched to a gene. The CDR3 sequence is 15 residues long. Study observations and caveats: TCR clonality showed no direct relationship with survival.

This clone was detected once. Its antigen is undetermined. Primers: 60 V beta forward and 13 J beta reverse. This table comes from immunoSEQ multiplex PCR, and its TCRdb copy is limited to in-frame clones, with some not included. Seen here are tens of thousands of clones, around 83% observed once, and the top ten hold less than 7%. Time point indicated: after dendritic cell vaccination, including at tumor progression/relapse. All glioblastoma patients lacked an isocitrate dehydrogenase mutation. This chain uses TRBV7-2 with TRBJ2-3; 7 bases align to TRBD1. The TCR was taken from a human donor with glioblastoma. Sequenced material: blood, taken after dendritic cell vaccination. The CDR3 coding sequence is TGTGCCAGCAGCGGGGACAGTAAGGGCACAGATACGCAGTATTTT. Its protein product is CASSGDSKGTDTQYF.